This TCR beta chain was sequenced for a study of cytomegalovirus exposure and HLA in healthy donors. Overall study results and limits: About 90% or about 30% of the time was how often most TCR beta V segments were productive, according to an earlier analysis. Later on, an analysis showed TCR association rates differing by HLA locus, with DRB1 the most and HLA-C the fewest.

In the PCR, 60 Vbeta and 13 Jbeta primers were used. Libraries were prepared by immunoSEQ multiplex PCR; TCRdb keeps only in-frame clonotypes and omits some of them. The table includes some 180,000 clones, around 80% detected once. With regard to this clone: What it recognizes is unknown.

Healthy bone marrow donors formed the donor group. The clonotype originates from a woman in her thirties in good health and CMV-seronegative. Sample: PBMCs.

The CDR3 nucleotides are TGTGCTAGTGGTTTGGTACGAGTCGCCTCTGGGGCCAACGTCCTGACTTTC. The encoded protein is CASGLVRVASGANVLTF. V gene TRBV12-5 combines with J gene TRBJ2-6; D gene unclear. Germline CDR1 LGHNT, CDR2 FRNRAP. The CDR3 runs to 17 residues. Deletions cut 0 bases from V and 0 bases from J, with 9 bases between.